The 29 T cell receptor beta chains below all came from one sample that was sequenced in a study of blood T cell repertoires in COVID-19. This table comes from immunoSEQ multiplex PCR, and its TCRdb copy is limited to in-frame clones, with some not included. The table shows 180,000 or so clones, with roughly 82% occurring only once. The specimen sequenced was PBMCs or T cells enriched from blood (not recorded which). The source of these receptors is a man aged 50-59 years who had recovered from COVID-19.

The chain is built from TRBV2 and TRBJ2-1; D not certain. V was clipped by 7 bases and J by 1 base, with 2 bases between them. The germline gives CDR1 SNHLY, CDR2 FYNNEI. The CDR3 consists of 11 residues. The CDR3 loop is CASTSYNEQFF. DNA for the CDR3: TGTGCCAGCACTTCCTACAATGAGCAGTTCTTC.

This clone was picked up a small number of times. This rearrangement joins TRBV11-3 to TRBJ2-6; D not resolved. V was cut by 1 base and J by 5 bases, with 3 bases left in between. The germline V gene has CDR1 SGHNT and CDR2 YENEEA. This CDR3 has 13 residues. The DNA of the CDR3 is TGTGCCAGCAGCTTAGCGTGGGCCAACGTCCTGACTTTC. Its translation is CASSLAWANVLTF.

The rearrangement links TRBV7-6 to TRBJ2-5; a possible D gene is TRBD2 (5 bases). Germline lookup yields CDR1 SGHVS and CDR2 FNYEAQ. There are 13 residues in the CDR3. V was shortened by 3 bases and J by 4 bases, with 9 bases between the two germline ends. CDR3: CASSFGIGETQYF. The CDR3 DNA is TGTGCCAGCAGCTTCGGGATAGGAGAGACCCAGTACTTC.

The V call is TRBV19, the J call TRBJ2-4, with 9 bases matching TRBD2. Trimming at V came to 5 bases and at J to 0 bases, leaving 5 bases not matched to a gene. CDR1 is LNHDA, CDR2 SQIVND, per germline (reference sequence). This CDR3 has 16 amino acids. The CDR3 loop is CASSETSGQAKNIQYF. The DNA of the CDR3 is TGTGCCAGTAGTGAGACTAGCGGTCAAGCCAAAAACATTCAGTACTTC.

Notes on this clone: One end of the junction is discordant with germline, which a read error may explain. V is TRBV5-1 and J is TRBJ2-2; TRBD1 is a possible D gene (5 bases). The CDR3 runs 15 residues. The germline V gene has CDR1 SGHRS and CDR2 YFSETQ. The CDR3 region has the DNA TGCGCCAGCACCTTGACGGCAGGGAAGGCCGGGGAGCTGTTTTTT. It encodes CASTLTAGKAGELFF.

The chain joins TRBV12-3 or TRBV12-4 to TRBJ1-2; 8 bases are a match to TRBD1. The ends lost 8 bases at V and 7 bases at J; junction bases unmatched: 6. The CDR3 extends over 12 amino acids. The DNA for the CDR3 is TGTGCCAGCGACGGACAGGGCGGTGGCTACACCTTC. Residues: CASDGQGGGYTF.

The V gene is TRBV28, the J gene TRBJ2-5; 10 positions agree with TRBD2. J lost 6 bases, V lost 1 base, and 14 bases had no gene match. The CDR3 contains 18 residues. The germline CDR1 and CDR2 sequences are MDHEN and SYDVKM. The CDR3 sequence: CASSLFPAGGLGPKTQYF. The CDR3 bases are TGTGCCAGCAGTTTATTCCCAGCGGGGGGGCTGGGCCCCAAGACCCAGTACTTC.

This sequence joins TRBV21-1 and TRBJ2-6; the table's D call, TRBD2, was not checked against the DNA. TRBV21-1 is a pseudogene segment. CDR3 length equals 15 residues. DNA of the CDR3: TGTGCCAGCAGGATTCGGGGGACTGGGGCCAACGTCCTGACTTTC. Residues: CASRIRGTGANVLTF.

V is TRBV28 and J is TRBJ2-1; 8 bases agree with TRBD2. V dropped 2 bases and J dropped 14; count of bases not matched to a gene: 8. This CDR3 has 13 residues. Germline V gene data show CDR1 as MDHEN and CDR2 as SYDVKM. The CDR3 nucleotides read TGTGCCAGCAGTTTAGCACTAGCGGAAACTGAGTTCTTC. It specifies CASSLALAETEFF. Looking up the rest from reference TRBV28 and TRBJ2-1 gives the full variable domain: DVKVTQSSRYLVKRTGEKVFLECVQDMDHENMFWYRQDPGLGLRLIYFSYDVKMKEKGDIPEGYSVSREKKERFSLILESASTNQTSMYLCASSLALAETEFFGPGTRLTVL.

This clone was detected only a few times. V gene TRBV6-5 combines with J gene TRBJ1-4, with D uncertain. Trimming removed 8 bases from V and 4 bases from J, with 5 bases in between. The CDR3 runs to 11 residues. In germline, CDR1 is MNHEY, CDR2 SVGAGI. The CDR3 spells CASGINEKLFF. The CDR3 nucleotides read TGTGCCAGCGGCATTAATGAAAAACTGTTTTTT.

The chain carries TRBV2 and TRBJ2-5, with 7 bases identical to TRBD1. This CDR3 spans 16 amino acids. CDR1 is SNHLY, CDR2 FYNNEI, per germline. The ends lost 6 bases at V and 1 base at J; junction bases unmatched: 11. The DNA for the CDR3 is TGTGCCAGCAGCGGTTTGTTCGGGACAGCCCAAGAGACCCAGTACTTC. This sequence encodes CASSGLFGTAQETQYF. The full variable domain, its missing parts supplied by reference TRBV2 and TRBJ2-5, is EPEVTQTPSHQVTQMGQEVILRCVPISNHLYFYWYRQILGQKVEFLVSFYNNEISEKSEIFDDQFSVERPDGSNFTLKIRSTKLEDSAMYFCASSGLFGTAQETQYFGPGTRLLVL.

The chain is built from TRBV7-3 and TRBJ2-4, with D unclear. Deletions cut 5 bases from V and 0 bases from J, with 8 bases between. Germline values: CDR1 SGHTA, CDR2 FQGTGA. The CDR3 spans 14 residues. The CDR3 spells CASSLAPAKNIQYF. The CDR3 DNA follows: TGTGCCAGCAGCCTGGCCCCAGCCAAAAACATTCAGTACTTC.

The V call is TRBV18, the J call TRBJ2-1; TRBD2 might be the D (7 bases). This CDR3 has 16 residues. Germline V gene data show CDR1 as KGHSH and CDR2 as LQKENI. Between the trimmed V and J ends, which lost 0 bases and 5 bases, there was a span of 14 bases. The CDR3 reads CASSPPMAGAHNEQFF. CDR3 coding DNA: TGTGCCAGCTCACCACCTATGGCGGGGGCCCACAATGAGCAGTTCTTC.

This rearrangement joins TRBV6-5 to TRBJ1-1; tentative D call: TRBD1 (6 bases). The CDR3 contains 15 residues. Germline V gives CDR1 MNHEY, CDR2 SVGAGI. V was pared by 6 bases and J by 0 bases, with 14 bases between. The CDR3 nucleotides read TGTGCCAGCAGGCGGAGACAGGACCTGAACACTGAAGCTTTCTTT. Amino acid sequence: CASRRRQDLNTEAFF.

For the CDR3, the DNA is TGTGCCAGTAGGGGGAGATGGCCCCAGCATTTT. It codes for CASRGRWPQHF. The chain couples TRBV19 to TRBJ1-5; unclear D gene. V dropped 6 bases and J dropped 9 bases, with 9 bases sitting between them. Germline V gene sequence: CDR1 LNHDA, CDR2 SQIVND (reference sequence). The CDR3 totals 11 residues. Full variable domain (missing parts from reference TRBV19 and TRBJ1-5): DGGITQSPKYLFRKEGQNVTLSCEQNLNHDAMYWYRQDPGQGLRLIYYSQIVNDFQKGDIAEGYSVSREKKESFPLTVTSAQKNPTAFYLCASRGRWPQHFGDGTRLSIL.

This chain connects TRBV19 to TRBJ2-5; weak D call: TRBD1 (6 bases). The CDR3 has 13 amino acids. Deletions cut 6 bases from V and 4 bases from J, with 12 bases between. The germline CDR1 and CDR2 sequences are LNHDA and SQIVND (reference sequence). The CDR3 protein is CASSVQGRETQYF. The CDR3 DNA is TGTGCCAGTAGCGTACAGGGACGAGAGACCCAGTACTTC.

V and J are TRBV7-3 and TRBJ2-1; weak D call: TRBD2 (5 bases). The CDR3 consists of 13 residues. V was cut by 3 bases and J by 9 bases, with 12 bases left in between. The germline gives CDR1 SGHTA, CDR2 FQGTGA. CDR3 in amino acids: CASSLRWEREQFF. Here the CDR3 DNA reads TGTGCCAGCAGCTTGAGGTGGGAGCGTGAGCAGTTCTTC.

The chain recombines TRBV28 with TRBJ1-4; TRBD1 matches 9 bases. The V segment lost 4 bases and the J segment 3 bases; nucleotides outside the gene matches: 6. This CDR3 has 16 residues. Germline V gives CDR1 MDHEN, CDR2 SYDVKM. Here the CDR3 reads CASSSGGQGSNEKLFF. In DNA form, the CDR3 reads TGTGCCAGCAGTTCGGGGGGACAGGGATCTAATGAAAAACTGTTTTTT. The variable domain in full, completed from reference TRBV28 and TRBJ1-4, reads DVKVTQSSRYLVKRTGEKVFLECVQDMDHENMFWYRQDPGLGLRLIYFSYDVKMKEKGDIPEGYSVSREKKERFSLILESASTNQTSMYLCASSSGGQGSNEKLFFGSGTQLSVL.

The chain joins TRBV9 to TRBJ2-5; D may be TRBD1 (7 bases). This CDR3 is 14 amino acids long. Germline loops: CDR1 SGDLS, CDR2 YYNGEE. Trimming stripped 3 bases from V and 5 bases from J, with 14 bases between. CDR3 in DNA: TGTGCCAGCAGCGCAGGGGCAGGGGGGGAGACCCAGTACTTC. It yields the protein CASSAGAGGETQYF.

The V gene is TRBV7-2, the J gene TRBJ2-7; the match to TRBD2 covers 7 bases. Germline V gene sequence: CDR1 SGHTA, CDR2 FQGNSA. CDR3 length equals 15 residues. The trim removed 5 bases at V and 0 bases at J, leaving 7 bases unmatched. CDR3 sequence reads: CASSLLGRASYEQYF. The CDR3 DNA reads TGTGCCAGCAGCCTACTTGGGAGGGCCTCCTACGAGCAGTACTTC.

J is TRBJ1-2 and V is TRBV7-9, with TRBD1 matching 7 bases. CDR1 SEHNR and CDR2 FQNEAQ come from the germline V gene (reference sequence). This CDR3 spans 16 amino acids. Germline trimming cut 5 bases from V and 4 bases from J; bases unmatched to any gene: 13. The CDR3 DNA follows: TGTGCCAGCAGCACGAGACAGGGAAATATCGGCTATGGCTACACCTTC. This translates into CASSTRQGNIGYGYTF.

This chain uses TRBV30 with TRBJ1-1, with TRBD1 as a possible D gene (5 bases). The V gene lost 5 bases and the J gene lost 5 bases, with 15 bases spanning the gap. CDR1 and CDR2 (germline): GTSNPN, SVGIG (reference sequence). The CDR3 totals 13 residues. The CDR3, as DNA: TGTGCCTGGGGGGAGGGGCCGGGGACTGAAGCTTTCTTT. This translates into CAWGEGPGTEAFF.

The CDR3: CASRTGAVTEAFF. The CDR3 region has the DNA TGTGCCAGCAGGACAGGGGCAGTAACTGAAGCTTTCTTT. The rearrangement uses TRBV28 and TRBJ1-1, with 8 bases aligning to TRBD1. V lost 6 bases, J lost 5 bases, and 5 bases stayed unmatched. CDR3 length: 13 residues. Germline assignment: CDR1 MDHEN and CDR2 SYDVKM.

The gene calls are TRBV5-1 and TRBJ2-7; 13 positions agree with TRBD2. The V gene end was trimmed by 0 bases and the J gene end by 1 base; junction bases not matched to a gene: 4. The CDR3 is 17 amino acids. Per germline, CDR1 SGHRS and CDR2 YFSETQ. Here the CDR3 reads CASSLVPTSGRSYEQYF. In DNA form, the CDR3 reads TGCGCCAGCAGCTTGGTTCCGACTAGCGGGAGGTCCTACGAGCAGTACTTC.

The chain combines TRBV19 with TRBJ2-3; D gene unclear. Germline CDR1 reads LNHDA; CDR2 reads SQIVND (reference sequence). The CDR3 is made up of 15 amino acids. Trimming pared 7 bases from V and 0 bases from J, leaving 14 bases between. The CDR3, as DNA: TGTGCCAGTAAACTGAGATCTACTAGCACAGATACGCAGTATTTT. It codes for CASKLRSTSTDTQYF.

This chain links TRBV6-1 with TRBJ2-7; 8 nucleotides match TRBD1. Germline trimming cut 4 bases from V and 2 bases from J; bases unmatched to any gene: 10. CDR1 and CDR2 (germline): MNHNS, SASEGT. The CDR3 is made up of 16 amino acids. As DNA, the CDR3 is TGTGCCAGCAGTGGAGAGACAGGGGAATCCCCCTACGAGCAGTACTTC. This codes for CASSGETGESPYEQYF.

V usage is TRBV11-2 and J usage is TRBJ2-3; tentatively, D is TRBD1 (5 bases). Germline CDR1 reads SGHAT; CDR2 reads FQNNGV. CDR3 size: 15 residues. The V end was cut by 4 bases, the J end by 2 bases, with 13 bases between. CDR3 bases: TGTGCCAGCAGCTCGAGAGACAGAAACACAGATACGCAGTATTTT. Protein sequence: CASSSRDRNTDTQYF.

The rearrangement joins TRBV15 to TRBJ1-2; D is possibly TRBD1 (6 bases). Germline-derived CDR1 and CDR2 are LNHNV and YYDKDF (reference sequence). The CDR3 covers 17 residues. V was pared by 0 bases and J by 0 bases, with 14 bases between. The CDR3 loop is CATSRDPGQRANYGYTF. DNA for the CDR3: TGTGCCACCAGCAGAGATCCCGGACAGCGAGCTAACTATGGCTACACCTTC.

V usage is TRBV28 and J usage is TRBJ2-2, with unresolved D. Per germline, CDR1 MDHEN and CDR2 SYDVKM. This CDR3 is 12 amino acids long. Trimming pared 8 bases from V and 7 bases from J, leaving 11 bases between. DNA for the CDR3: TGTGCCAGCCTAACTACGATCGGGGAGCTGTTTTTT. Translation gives CASLTTIGELFF.